The entry that follows covers one T cell receptor beta chain sequence. Recruitment covered about 26 US areas and drew participants whose ages spanned roughly 18 to 89 years. This sample is part of a study of blood T cell repertoires in COVID-19. Study background: Either two negative PCRs, clearance, or symptom resolution qualified Cohort 3 donors as recovered.

Method: immunoSEQ multiplex PCR; TCRdb's copy keeps in-frame clones and lacks some. The table includes some 180,000 clones, 79% detected once. The V gene's germline CDR1 is GTSNPN and CDR2 SVGIG (reference sequence). The CDR3 consists of 15 residues. The ends were cut back, 0 bases at V and 0 bases at J, with 10 bases in the middle. This sequence originates from a woman in her 70s in a cohort exposed to, infected with or recovered from COVID-19 (not recorded which). The chain links TRBV30 to TRBJ2-3; the D gene is possibly TRBD1 (5 bases). The specimen was PBMCs or T cells enriched from blood (not recorded which). The CDR3 reads CAWSVWGMSTDTQYF. The CDR3 DNA reads TGTGCCTGGAGTGTCTGGGGCATGAGCACAGATACGCAGTATTTT.